The 32 T cell receptor beta chains listed next were all sequenced from one sample in a study of T cell changes during pregnancy in multiple sclerosis. Sequenced by immunoSEQ multiplex PCR; TCRdb stores in-frame clones only, minus some. Of around 65,000 clones listed, around 92% are singletons. The sequencing here drew on peripheral blood, taken in the second trimester of pregnancy. The receptors shown here come from a female donor in good health, enrolled as a control in a pregnancy study.

This rearrangement joins TRBV6-5 to TRBJ2-3; 11 nucleotides align to TRBD2. CDR1 is MNHEY and CDR2 is SVGAGI in the germline V gene. The V and J ends lost 3 bases and 7 bases, in that order; junction bases with no gene match: 6. This CDR3 spans 15 amino acids. This chain's CDR3 is CASSYGSGGANTQYF. CDR3 DNA sequence: TGTGCCAGCAGTTATGGTAGCGGGGGGGCAAATACGCAGTATTTT.

The rearrangement joins TRBV13 to TRBJ2-7; 10 nucleotides agree with TRBD1. Per the germline V gene, CDR1 is PRHDT and CDR2 is FYEKMQ (reference sequence). This CDR3 comprises 15 residues. With 7 bases clipped from V and 4 bases from J, the junction kept 10 bases outside the gene matches. The CDR3 protein is CASTAVPGQGYEQYF. CDR3 in DNA: TGTGCCAGCACCGCCGTCCCGGGACAGGGGTACGAGCAGTACTTC.

The chain carries TRBV6-1 and TRBJ2-1, with 10 bases identical to TRBD1. The CDR3 covers 13 residues. The germline CDR1 and CDR2 sequences are MNHNS and SASEGT. V was clipped by 6 bases and J by 6 bases; unmatched bases: 2. The DNA for the CDR3 is TGTGCCAGCAGCGGACAGGGGGGCAATGAGCAGTTCTTC. It codes for CASSGQGGNEQFF.

A single count supports this clone. V and J are TRBV15 and TRBJ2-3, with D possibly matching TRBD2 (6 bases). The CDR3 is made up of 17 amino acids. The V and J ends lost 0 bases and 8 bases respectively, with 21 bases between them. Germline lookup yields CDR1 LNHNV and CDR2 YYDKDF (reference sequence). CDR3 DNA sequence: TGTGCCACCAGCAGAGAAGCCTCGGACGGAGGGTCGGGTACGCAGTATTTT. Residues: CATSREASDGGSGTQYF.

J is TRBJ1-5 and V is TRBV1. TRBV1 is shown as a pseudogene. The CDR3 runs to 13 residues. The CDR3 DNA follows: TGCACCAGCAGCCACCGGGACAATCAGCCCCAGCATTTT. This translates into CTSSHRDNQPQHF.

V gene TRBV7-3 combines with J gene TRBJ2-7; TRBD2 agrees at 7 bases. This CDR3 comprises 14 residues. Germline V gene sequence: CDR1 SGHTA, CDR2 FQGTGA. With V trimmed by 5 bases and J by 6 bases, 10 bases remained unmatched. In nucleotides, the CDR3 is TGTGCCAGCAGCCCCCGGACCGGGGGGTCCGAGCAGTACTTC. Its translation is CASSPRTGGSEQYF.

The chain combines TRBV18 with TRBJ1-4, with D hard to call. The CDR3 is 16 amino acids. The V and J ends lost 2 bases and 5 bases respectively, with 15 bases between them. From germline, CDR1 is KGHSH and CDR2 LQKENI. The CDR3, as DNA: TGTGCCAGCTCACCAGGCTTTCGATCCCACAATGAAAAACTGTTTTTT. Residues: CASSPGFRSHNEKLFF.

CDR3 region: CASGGGSVGTYEQYF. The CDR3 bases are TGTGCCAGCGGGGGGGGCAGCGTAGGGACCTACGAGCAGTACTTC. The chain employs TRBV6-5 and TRBJ2-7; the D gene is possibly TRBD2 (7 bases). Germline CDR1 MNHEY, CDR2 SVGAGI. V was trimmed by 8 bases and J by 2 bases, leaving 19 bases between them. The CDR3 sequence is 15 residues long.

The CDR3 sequence is CASSLYGSNQPQHF. CDR3 in DNA: TGTGCCAGCAGCTTATACGGTAGCAATCAGCCCCAGCATTTT. The rearrangement uses TRBV11-2 and TRBJ1-5; D is ambiguous. CDR1 and CDR2 from the germline V gene are SGHAT and FQNNGV. V lost 2 bases and J lost 0, with 5 bases in between. This CDR3 region has 14 residues.

V gene TRBV6-4 combines with J gene TRBJ1-6; TRBD1 matches 8 bases. Germline loops: CDR1 MRHNA, CDR2 SNTAGT. This CDR3 has 15 residues. With 8 bases clipped from V and 9 bases from J, the junction kept 12 bases outside the gene matches. CDR3 DNA: TGTGCCAGCTCCGCAGGGGGCAGTGGATTTTCACCCCTCCACTTT. Translated, it gives CASSAGGSGFSPLHF.

This clone was detected only once. DNA for the CDR3: TGCGCCAGCAGCCAAGACCGCAGGACAGATACGCAGTATTTT. Translation: CASSQDRRTDTQYF. The chain employs TRBV4-3 and TRBJ2-3; D is unclear. In germline, CDR1 is LGHNA, CDR2 YSLEER. Trimming stripped 0 bases from V and 3 bases from J, with 7 bases between. This CDR3 has 14 amino acids.

The rearrangement links TRBV13 to TRBJ1-6; no clear D gene. V lost 4 bases to trimming and J lost 10 bases, with 14 bases between them. The CDR3 is 14 residues long. Germline lookup yields CDR1 PRHDT and CDR2 FYEKMQ (reference sequence). DNA for the CDR3: TGTGCCAGCAGCTCCACCTTACGTCGGTCACCCCTCCACTTT. Amino acids: CASSSTLRRSPLHF.

The CDR3 nucleotides read TGTGCCAGCAGCTTGGGACTAGCGAAATACAATGAGCAGTTCTTC. Translation: CASSLGLAKYNEQFF. The chain combines TRBV5-4 with TRBJ2-1; 8 positions agree with TRBD2. Germline values: CDR1 SGHNT, CDR2 YYREEE (reference sequence). After removal of 0 bases from V and 4 bases from J, the junction contained 3 bases not matched to a gene. This CDR3 comprises 15 residues.

V is TRBV30 and J is TRBJ2-4; D might be TRBD2 (6 bases). The CDR3 consists of 12 residues. From germline, CDR1 is GTSNPN and CDR2 SVGIG (reference sequence). Trimming stripped 4 bases from V and 5 bases from J, with 9 bases between. As DNA, the CDR3 is TGTGCCTGGACCCAGCGGGAAAACATTCAGTACTTC. It is translated as CAWTQRENIQYF.

The chain employs TRBV9 and TRBJ2-1; TRBD2 aligns across 8 bases. This CDR3 is 16 amino acids long. J gave up 9 bases and V 4 bases, and 15 bases lay outside the gene matches. Germline CDR1 reads SGDLS; CDR2 reads YYNGEE. CDR3 protein: CASSPAGTSQGGEQFF. CDR3 nucleotides: TGTGCCAGCAGCCCCGCGGGGACTAGTCAAGGGGGTGAGCAGTTCTTC. The complete variable domain, with remaining parts taken from reference TRBV9 and TRBJ2-1, reads DSGVTQTPKHLITATGQRVTLRCSPRSGDLSVYWYQQSLDQGLQFLIQYYNGEERAKGNILERFSAQQFPDLHSELNLSSLELGDSALYFCASSPAGTSQGGEQFFGPGTRLTVL.

The rearrangement uses TRBV4-3 and TRBJ2-3; TRBD1 aligns across 9 bases. Germline V gene data show CDR1 as LGHNA and CDR2 as YSLEER. V dropped 1 base and J dropped 6; count of bases not matched to a gene: 5. The CDR3 is made up of 15 amino acids. Here the CDR3 reads CASSQGTGEVDTQYF. DNA of the CDR3: TGCGCCAGCAGCCAAGGGACAGGGGAAGTGGATACGCAGTATTTT.

The chain has TRBV5-1 and TRBJ2-7; 7 bases line up with TRBD1. CDR3 length: 14 amino acids. CDR1 is SGHRS, CDR2 YFSETQ, per germline. Trimming cost V 1 base and J 7 bases; bases outside gene matches: 8. In DNA, the CDR3 is TGCGCCAGCAGCTTGCTGGACAGGATGGGGGAGCAGTACTTC. Residues: CASSLLDRMGEQYF.

J is TRBJ1-1 and V is TRBV7-9; D perhaps matches TRBD1 (6 bases). Trimming left V 6 bases short and J 2 bases short, with 13 bases between. Germline-derived CDR1 and CDR2 are SEHNR and FQNEAQ (reference sequence). The CDR3 is 14 residues long. The CDR3 nucleotides read TGTGCCAGCAGGCGGACAGCGGATAACACTGAAGCTTTCTTT. It encodes CASRRTADNTEAFF.

The chain joins TRBV30 to TRBJ2-3; D is ambiguous. CDR3 length: 15 residues. The ends were cut back, 3 bases at V and 2 bases at J, with 15 bases in the middle. Germline V lookup: CDR1 GTSNPN, CDR2 SVGIG (reference sequence). The CDR3 spells CAWRGQRLSTDTQYF. Written as DNA, the CDR3 is TGTGCCTGGAGGGGTCAGCGTTTATCCACAGATACGCAGTATTTT. The full variable domain, in which reference TRBV30 and TRBJ2-3 provide the parts outside the CDR3, is SQTIHQWPATLVQPVGSPLSLECTVEGTSNPNLYWYRQAAGRGLQLLFYSVGIGQISSEVPQNLSASRPQDRQFILSSKKLLLSDSGFYLCAWRGQRLSTDTQYFGPGTRLTVL.

The J gene is TRBJ1-1, the V gene TRBV4-3, with D uncertain. The V end was cut by 4 bases, the J end by 0 bases, with 9 bases between. CDR1 and CDR2 from the germline V gene are LGHNA and YSLEER. CDR3 length: 14 residues. This CDR3 is CASSPDYMNTEAFF. In DNA form, the CDR3 reads TGCGCCAGCAGCCCCGATTACATGAACACTGAAGCTTTCTTT.

V is TRBV5-1 and J is TRBJ1-4, with a possible D match to TRBD1 (6 bases). The germline V gene encodes CDR1 SGHRS and CDR2 YFSETQ. Between the trimmed V and J ends, which lost 0 bases and 7 bases, there was a span of 13 bases. The CDR3 sequence is 15 residues long. This chain's CDR3 is CASSLVGTGSEKLFF. CDR3 nucleotide sequence: TGCGCCAGCAGCTTGGTAGGCACAGGGAGTGAAAAACTGTTTTTT. Supplemented by reference TRBV5-1 and TRBJ1-4, the full variable domain reads KAGVTQTPRYLIKTRGQQVTLSCSPISGHRSVSWYQQTPGQGLQFLFEYFSETQRNKGNFPGRFSGRQFSNSRSEMNVSTLELGDSALYLCASSLVGTGSEKLFFGSGTQLSVL.

The V and J genes are TRBV5-6 and TRBJ1-5; a weak D match, TRBD1 (5 bases). The CDR3 spans 15 residues. V was cut by 0 bases and J by 5 bases, with 12 bases left in between. Looked up from germline, CDR1 is SGHDT and CDR2 is YYEEEE. The CDR3 region is CASSLAGAGHQPQHF. For the CDR3, the DNA is TGTGCCAGCAGCTTGGCTGGGGCCGGCCATCAGCCCCAGCATTTT.

On this clone itself: Germline and junction disagree at one end, which may indicate a read error. The CDR3 DNA is TGTGCCAGTAGTGTAGATGGGACAGGGGCCAACTACGAGCAGTACTTC. Protein sequence: CASSVDGTGANYEQYF. V and J are TRBV19 and TRBJ2-7; 10 nucleotides line up with TRBD1. This CDR3 comprises 16 residues. The germline gives CDR1 LNHDA, CDR2 SQIVND (reference sequence).

The chain combines TRBV27 with TRBJ2-1; D is unresolved. Germline V gene data show CDR1 as MNHEY and CDR2 as SMNVEV (reference sequence). Trimming pared 5 bases from V and 6 bases from J, leaving 8 bases between. This CDR3 has 12 amino acids. CDR3 residues: CASSISTNEQFF. The CDR3 DNA is TGTGCCAGCAGTATTTCTACCAATGAGCAGTTCTTC.

The genes are TRBV15 and TRBJ2-1, with D perhaps TRBD2 (6 bases). The CDR3 has 17 residues. Germline V gives CDR1 LNHNV, CDR2 YYDKDF (reference sequence). Trimming took off 1 base at V and 1 base at J, with 14 bases between the two ends. As DNA, the CDR3 is TGTGCCACCAGCAGAGTACAGGCGGGGCGGTCCTACAATGAGCAGTTCTTC. The encoded protein is CATSRVQAGRSYNEQFF.

The chain employs TRBV5-1 and TRBJ2-7; a possible D gene is TRBD2 (6 bases). CDR3 length: 13 amino acids. V lost 6 bases to trimming and J lost 11 bases, with 21 bases between them. CDR1 is SGHRS, CDR2 YFSETQ, per germline. The DNA for the CDR3 is TGCGCCAGCACGCCCGGACCGGGCGGAGGGGAGTACTTC. It yields the protein CASTPGPGGGEYF.

This rearrangement joins TRBV25-1 to TRBJ2-7, with D possibly TRBD2 on 6 matching bases. Per germline, CDR1 MGHDK and CDR2 SYGVNS. This CDR3 has 15 amino acids. Deletions cut 2 bases from V and 4 bases from J, with 15 bases between. The CDR3 nucleotides are TGTGCCAGCAGTGAAGTTGGGGGGAAAGGGTACGAGCAGTACTTC. Translated, it gives CASSEVGGKGYEQYF.

The chain employs TRBV5-1 and TRBJ2-7, with 7 bases lining up with TRBD2. The CDR3 runs 15 residues. J gave up 0 bases and V 4 bases, and 7 bases lay outside the gene matches. CDR1 and CDR2 from the germline V gene are SGHRS and YFSETQ. CDR3 coding DNA: TGCGCCAGCAGCCATACTAGCGAAAACTCCTACGAGCAGTACTTC. It codes for CASSHTSENSYEQYF. Complete variable domain (other parts from reference TRBV5-1 and TRBJ2-7): KAGVTQTPRYLIKTRGQQVTLSCSPISGHRSVSWYQQTPGQGLQFLFEYFSETQRNKGNFPGRFSGRQFSNSRSEMNVSTLELGDSALYLCASSHTSENSYEQYFGPGTRLTVT.

This chain uses TRBV23-1 with TRBJ2-7, with D possibly TRBD2 on 6 matching bases. TRBV23-1 belongs to the ORF category, with a function that is uncertain. This CDR3 comprises 14 residues. V lost 3 bases and J 3 bases, leaving 12 bases between the germline ends. This chain's CDR3 is CASSQKRGCYEQYF. The CDR3 DNA reads TGCGCCAGCAGTCAGAAACGGGGGTGCTACGAGCAGTACTTC.

V usage is TRBV2 and J usage is TRBJ2-1; D gene unclear. The CDR3 is 13 residues long. Germline CDR1 and CDR2: SNHLY and FYNNEI. CDR3 coding DNA: TGTGCAGGTCGGGTGACGTTCCGAGGAGAGCAGTTCTTC. It yields the protein CAGRVTFRGEQFF.

V usage is TRBV4-2 and J usage is TRBJ2-7; possibly TRBD2 for D (5 bases). Trimming shortened V by 0 bases and J by 7 bases, and 13 bases separated the two germline ends. This CDR3 is 14 amino acids long. Germline-derived CDR1 and CDR2 are LGHNA and YNFKEQ. CDR3 sequence (DNA): TGTGCCAGCAGCCAAGATTCGAACACGGGGGAGCAGTACTTC. It specifies CASSQDSNTGEQYF.

This chain connects TRBV30 to TRBJ2-3, with 9 bases fitting TRBD1. Germline values: CDR1 GTSNPN, CDR2 SVGIG (reference sequence). The CDR3 is made up of 14 amino acids. V was pared by 5 bases and J by 6 bases, with 9 bases of the junction left unmatched. The CDR3 sequence is CAWDTGGRWDTQYF. In DNA, the CDR3 is TGTGCCTGGGATACAGGGGGCAGGTGGGATACGCAGTATTTT.